This entry lists 4 T cell receptor beta chains sequenced from one sample in a study of T cells in Graves' hyperthyroidism and ophthalmopathy. RNA transcripts were the template for amplifying TCR beta CDR3 regions. The primer set for the first-round RT-PCR of the TCR CDR3 was HTBI. Each CDR3 protein gets one entry after TCRdb re-called the multiplex PCR reads with MiXCR. Of around 300,000 distinct CDR3 sequences listed, roughly 13% are singletons. Sequencing was carried out using blood. The receptors were gathered from a woman aged 40 to 49 with Graves' hyperthyroidism.

This clonotype was detected only a few times. The V and J genes are TRBV18 and TRBJ2-1; D is unclear. CDR1 and CDR2 (germline): KGHSH, LQKENI. This CDR3 is 14 amino acids long. V shed 2 bases and J shed 5 bases, with 10 bases lying between them. CDR3 DNA sequence: TGTGCCAGCTCACCAAGCGCTACCCACAATGAGCAGTTCTTC. Translation gives CASSPSATHNEQFF.

In its sample, this clonotype was seen many times. This chain links TRBV2 with TRBJ2-7, with unresolved D. The CDR3 runs 11 residues. The V end was cut by 7 bases, the J end by 3 bases, with 7 bases between. CDR1 and CDR2 (germline): SNHLY, FYNNEI. CDR3 in DNA: TGTGCCAGCAAAGTAGGCTACGAGCAGTACTTC. This translates into CASKVGYEQYF. The full variable domain, rest sourced from reference TRBV2 and TRBJ2-7, is EPEVTQTPSHQVTQMGQEVILRCVPISNHLYFYWYRQILGQKVEFLVSFYNNEISEKSEIFDDQFSVERPDGSNFTLKIRSTKLEDSAMYFCASKVGYEQYFGPGTRLTVT.

The gene calls are TRBV6-1 and TRBJ1-1; weak D call: TRBD1 (6 bases). Trimming took off 6 bases at V and 0 bases at J, with 11 bases between the two ends. The CDR3 has 14 amino acids. Germline values: CDR1 MNHNS, CDR2 SASEGT. The CDR3 DNA reads as TGTGCCAGCAGGCGAACAGGGCTGAACACTGAAGCTTTCTTT. It specifies CASRRTGLNTEAFF.

A single count supports this clonotype. The chain carries TRBV27 and TRBJ1-5; D is unresolved. CDR1 and CDR2 from the germline V gene are MNHEY and SMNVEV (reference sequence). This CDR3 comprises 12 residues. The V and J ends lost 4 bases and 9 bases respectively, with 10 bases between them. CDR3 loop: CASSSLRGPQHF. The CDR3 DNA reads TGTGCCAGCAGTTCTCTTCGTGGGCCCCAGCATTTT.